This is a list of T cell receptor beta chains from one sample in a study of cytomegalovirus exposure and HLA in healthy donors. Sequenced by immunoSEQ multiplex PCR; TCRdb stores in-frame clones only, minus some. The sample yields 95,000 to 150,000 clones, roughly three fifths seen once. Material: PBMCs. These receptors originate from a young man in good health and CMV-seronegative. Each CDR3 is given with its conserved first and last residue. Fields, in order: D gene, J gene, clone size, V gene, CDR3 DNA, CDR3 protein. A D gene is named only where the DNA matches it firmly. The size entry is marked missing in some rows and otherwise reads once, few, many or a size class.

>NA|TRBJ1-2|few|TRBV19
TGTGCCAGTCTCCGAGCCGGTTATGGCTACACCTTC
CASLRAGYGYTF
>TRBD1|TRBJ1-2|few|TRBV6-5
TGTGCCAGCTTCGGGACAGTCTATGGCTACACCTTC
CASFGTVYGYTF
>TRBD1|TRBJ2-2|NA|TRBV29-1
TGCAGCGTTGGAAAGGTGGGACAGGGGGCAAACACCGGGGAGCTGTTTTTT
CSVGKVGQGANTGELFF
>TRBD1|TRBJ2-2|NA|TRBV4-3
TGCGCCAGCAGCCAAGTGGCGAGGGGGCCTTACACCGGGGAGCTGTTTTTT
CASSQVARGPYTGELFF
>TRBD2|TRBJ2-1|NA|TRBV5-1
TGCGCCAGCCGCCTCTTTAGCGGGAGCAGCTCCTACAATGAGCAGTTCTTC
CASRLFSGSSSYNEQFF
>TRBD1|TRBJ2-1|NA|TRBV28
TGTGCCAGCAGCTTCCACGGACAGGGAAACAATGAGCAGTTCTTC
CASSFHGQGNNEQFF
>NA|TRBJ2-1|once|TRBV29-1
TGCAGCGGCGACAGCTTCGCCTACAATGAGCAGTTCTTC
CSGDSFAYNEQFF
>NA|TRBJ1-1|NA|TRBV7-6
TGTGCCAGCAGCTCGGGACTTTCTACTGAAGCTTTCTTT
CASSSGLSTEAFF
>NA|TRBJ1-2|NA|TRBV5-4
TGTGCCAGCAGCTACAGGGTTGGAGATGGCTACACCTTC
CASSYRVGDGYTF
>NA|TRBJ1-1|few|TRBV6-6
TGTGCCAGCACCCCACCGAGGACACTGAACACTGAAGCTTTCTTT
CASTPPRTLNTEAFF
>NA|TRBJ1-2|NA|TRBV28
TGTGCCAGCAGTCCCCGGGGGGTAGCTAACTATGGCTACACCTTC
CASSPRGVANYGYTF
>TRBD1|TRBJ2-7|NA|TRBV5-4
TGTGCCAGCAGCTTCTTCGGGACAGGGGGCAACGAGCAGTACTTC
CASSFFGTGGNEQYF
>TRBD2|TRBJ2-4|NA|TRBV9
TGTGCCAGCAGCGTAGGGGGGGGTTTGGAAAACATTCAGTACTTC
CASSVGGGLENIQYF
>TRBD2|TRBJ2-7|NA|TRBV28
TGTGCCAGCAGACCTTTAGGACTAGCGGTCTACGAGCAGTACTTC
CASRPLGLAVYEQYF
>NA|TRBJ1-5|few|TRBV28
TGTGCCAGCAGTTTGGGGCCACTTAATCAGCCCCAGCATTTT
CASSLGPLNQPQHF
>NA|TRBJ1-6|NA|TRBV7-9
TGTGCCAGCAGCTTATCGGGAACAAATTCACCCCTCCACTTT
CASSLSGTNSPLHF
>TRBD1|TRBJ1-1|NA|TRBV7-6
TGTGCCAGCAGGTCGGCCGGGACAGGGAACACTGAAGCTTTCTTT
CASRSAGTGNTEAFF
>TRBD1|TRBJ1-5|NA|TRBV18
TGTGCCAGCTCACTGTTGACAGGACAGGGGCGGCAGCCCCAGCATTTT
CASSLLTGQGRQPQHF
>TRBD2|TRBJ2-7|NA|TRBV18
TGTTCCAGCTCACTTAAAACCGGGACTACCTACGAGCAGTACTTC
CSSSLKTGTTYEQYF
>NA|TRBJ1-2|NA|TRBV20-1
TGCAGTGCCATGGACAGCTATGGCTACACCTTC
CSAMDSYGYTF
>NA|TRBJ2-7|few|TRBV27
TGTGCCAGCAGCCCCCGCTACGAGCAGTACTTC
CASSPRYEQYF
>NA|TRBJ1-3|NA|TRBV7-8
TGTGCCAGCAGCTTCACAGGCTCTGGAAACACCATATATTTT
CASSFTGSGNTIYF
>TRBD1|TRBJ2-5|once|TRBV30
TGTGCCTTGACAGGGGAAGGGAGAGAGACCCAGTACTTC
CALTGEGRETQYF
>TRBD2|TRBJ2-1|NA|TRBV28
TGTGCCAGCACTTTCCGTCCGGGACTAGCGTGGTTCTTC
CASTFRPGLAWFF
>TRBD1|TRBJ2-1|NA|TRBV29-1
TGCAGCGCAGCGGGACAGGGGTATGAGCAGTTCTTC
CSAAGQGYEQFF
>TRBD1|TRBJ2-7|NA|TRBV4-1
TGCGCCAGCAGCCAAGAGCGAGGCTTTACGACAGGGGTAAACAGGAGCTCCTACGAGCAGTACTTC
CASSQERGFTTGVNRSSYEQYF
>NA|TRBJ2-5|NA|TRBV7-9
TGTGCCAGCAGCTTAGCGGACCTAGGAGGAGAGACCCAGTACTTC
CASSLADLGGETQYF
>NA|TRBJ2-7|few|TRBV30
TGTGCCTGGAGTCGAAGCATCTACGAGCAGTACTTC
CAWSRSIYEQYF
>TRBD1|TRBJ2-7|few|TRBV5-1
TGCGCCAGCCGAGACCCTTCGGGACAGGGCATCAAGCAGTACTTC
CASRDPSGQGIKQYF
>TRBD1|TRBJ1-5|NA|TRBV11-3
TGTGCCAGCAGCCCTACAGGGGGCGATCAGCCCCAGCATTTT
CASSPTGGDQPQHF
>TRBD2|TRBJ2-7|NA|TRBV30
TGTGCCCGCTCTAGCGGGGGGGCGCGCGAGCAGTACTTC
CARSSGGAREQYF
>NA|TRBJ1-5|NA|TRBV10-2
TGCGTCAGCAGTGTAGAGATTTATCAGCCCCAGCATTTT
CVSSVEIYQPQHF
>TRBD1|TRBJ1-2|NA|TRBV5-4
TGTGCCAGCAGCTTGAGGGACAGGGCTGGCTACACCTTC
CASSLRDRAGYTF
>TRBD1|TRBJ1-4|few|TRBV18
TGTGCCAGCTCACAAAATTACAGGGGACCTAATGAAAAACTGTTTTTT
CASSQNYRGPNEKLFF
>TRBD2|TRBJ2-5|NA|TRBV7-2
TGTGCCAGCAGTTTCAGCGGGAGTGAGACCCAGTACTTC
CASSFSGSETQYF
>NA|TRBJ1-5|NA|TRBV28
TGTGCCAGCAGTTTAGGCCCCACATGGGCTGGTCAGCCCCAGCATTTT
CASSLGPTWAGQPQHF
>NA|TRBJ2-5|NA|TRBV19
TGTGCCAGTAGCTCCGGCCAGCGGCAACAAGAGACCCAGTACTTC
CASSSGQRQQETQYF
>TRBD1|TRBJ2-1|NA|TRBV9
TGTGCCAGCAGCGGAGACAGGGTGTTCTTC
CASSGDRVFF
>NA|TRBJ2-7|NA|TRBV7-2
TGTGCCAGCAGCTTCCTGAGTATAGACGAGCAGTACTTC
CASSFLSIDEQYF
>NA|TRBJ1-2|few|TRBV5-1
TGCGCCAGCAGCTTATTTGACAGGCCCCTATATGGCTACACCTTC
CASSLFDRPLYGYTF
>NA|TRBJ1-2|NA|TRBV4-3
TGCGCCAGCAGCCATACTACAGGGTATGGCTACACCTTC
CASSHTTGYGYTF
>TRBD1|TRBJ2-3|NA|TRBV13
TGTTCCAGCAGCCTGGGACAGGGGGCAGGAGATACGCAGTATTTT
CSSSLGQGAGDTQYF
>NA|TRBJ1-5|few|TRBV6-1
TGTGCCAGCAGTGAAAGTTGGGCAGCTTATAGCAATCAGCCCCAGCATTTT
CASSESWAAYSNQPQHF
>NA|TRBJ1-5|once|TRBV9
TGTGCCAGCAGCGAGGGGGGGGCGAGCAATCAGCCCCAGCATTTT
CASSEGGASNQPQHF
>NA|TRBJ2-3|NA|TRBV9
TGTGCCAGCAGCGTAGACCCTCTAGAGGGCATCACAGATACGCAGTATTTT
CASSVDPLEGITDTQYF
>NA|TRBJ1-4|NA|TRBV19
TGTGCCAGTAGTATAGGGACTTCTTTGGGGGAAAAACTGTTTTTT
CASSIGTSLGEKLFF